What follows are 9 T cell receptor beta chains derived from one specimen sequenced in a study of identifying expanded T cells in peripheral blood (dated by TCRdb to the late 2010s). Preparation of the library involved the immunoSEQ multiplex PCR assay. Here the immuneACCESS table is served through TCRdb, limited to in-frame sequences with V and J called. Missing clones are a known gap in these copies; in checked studies unresolved V genes cover under half, and the rest lacks a known reason. Within this sample are 80,000 to 95,000 clones, with roughly 88% of them counted one time only. The ten largest make up 3% to 4% of the sample. The sequenced sample was blood. The receptors come from a person aged 18-70 years in good health.

This clone appeared once. The chain recombines TRBV5-4 with TRBJ1-4; D gene ambiguous. V lost 0 bases and J 3 bases, leaving 6 bases between the germline ends. Germline CDR1 and CDR2: SGHNT and YYREEE (reference sequence). This CDR3 comprises 14 residues. The CDR3 nucleotides are TGTGCCAGCAGCTTGGAGGCCCCTAATGAAAAACTGTTTTTT. Translating gives CASSLEAPNEKLFF.

The V call is TRBV5-1, the J call TRBJ2-5, with 7 bases matching TRBD2. CDR1 and CDR2 from the germline V gene are SGHRS and YFSETQ. The trim removed 7 bases at V and 2 bases at J, leaving 5 bases unmatched. The CDR3 sequence is 13 residues long. The CDR3 bases are TGCGCCAGCGGGGGAGGGAGACAAGAGACCCAGTACTTC. It specifies CASGGGRQETQYF. Complete variable domain (other parts from reference TRBV5-1 and TRBJ2-5): KAGVTQTPRYLIKTRGQQVTLSCSPISGHRSVSWYQQTPGQGLQFLFEYFSETQRNKGNFPGRFSGRQFSNSRSEMNVSTLELGDSALYLCASGGGRQETQYFGPGTRLLVL.

The chain uses TRBV2 and TRBJ2-3, with D perhaps matching TRBD1 (5 bases). Germline V lookup: CDR1 SNHLY, CDR2 FYNNEI. This CDR3 is built from 15 residues. V was cut by 8 bases and J by 1 base, with 16 bases left in between. CDR3 in DNA: TGTGCCAGCTACGAAACAGGAGTTGGCACAGATACGCAGTATTTT. Translated: CASYETGVGTDTQYF.

The V and J genes are TRBV5-4 and TRBJ1-1, with D unclear. V lost 4 bases and J 10 bases, leaving 17 bases between the germline ends. The germline V gene encodes CDR1 SGHNT and CDR2 YYREEE (reference sequence). This CDR3 region has 13 residues. CDR3 protein: CASSQDPEGVAFF. In DNA, the CDR3 is TGTGCCAGCAGCCAGGACCCCGAGGGCGTAGCTTTCTTT.

This chain joins TRBV4-3 and TRBJ1-4, with TRBD1 matching over 9 bases. The junction had 7 bases not matched to a gene; V was cut back by 1 base and J by 7 bases. This CDR3 contains 16 residues. CDR1 is LGHNA and CDR2 is YSLEER in the germline V gene. The CDR3 here is CASSQVHGTGSEKLFF. CDR3 DNA: TGCGCCAGCAGCCAAGTTCATGGGACAGGGAGTGAAAAACTGTTTTTT.

The chain is built from TRBV6-4 and TRBJ1-6, with D perhaps TRBD1 (6 bases). Per the germline V gene, CDR1 is MRHNA and CDR2 is SNTAGT. CDR3 length: 13 amino acids. V gave up 5 bases and J gave up 7 bases, with 9 bases separating them. As DNA, the CDR3 is TGTGCCAGCAGTAGGGGGGCAAATTCACCCCTCCACTTT. It specifies CASSRGANSPLHF.

The chain joins TRBV6-4 to TRBJ2-1; 8 positions match TRBD1. The CDR3 sequence is 14 residues long. The V and J ends lost 8 bases and 5 bases, in that order; junction bases with no gene match: 8. The germline CDR1 and CDR2 sequences are MRHNA and SNTAGT. The CDR3 sequence is CASGAGQDHNEQFF. The CDR3 DNA follows: TGTGCCAGCGGCGCGGGACAGGACCACAATGAGCAGTTCTTC.

The J gene is TRBJ1-5, the V gene TRBV19; D is possibly TRBD1 (6 bases). The CDR3 is 16 amino acids. CDR1 is LNHDA and CDR2 is SQIVND in the germline V gene (reference sequence). V was shortened by 2 bases and J by 9 bases, with 20 bases between the two germline ends. The CDR3 nucleotides are TGTGCCAGTAGTATATCGGGGGCGGGATGGAAGGGGCCCCAGCATTTT. Translating gives CASSISGAGWKGPQHF.

The rearrangement uses TRBV5-1 and TRBJ2-5; 8 positions agree with TRBD1. Germline V lookup: CDR1 SGHRS, CDR2 YFSETQ. V gave up 5 bases and J gave up 5 bases; unmatched junction bases: 8. The CDR3 is made up of 14 amino acids. The chain's CDR3 is CASRHGQGLETQYF. CDR3 in DNA: TGCGCCAGCAGGCATGGACAGGGATTGGAGACCCAGTACTTC. Filled out from reference TRBV5-1 and TRBJ2-5, the complete variable domain reads KAGVTQTPRYLIKTRGQQVTLSCSPISGHRSVSWYQQTPGQGLQFLFEYFSETQRNKGNFPGRFSGRQFSNSRSEMNVSTLELGDSALYLCASRHGQGLETQYFGPGTRLLVL.